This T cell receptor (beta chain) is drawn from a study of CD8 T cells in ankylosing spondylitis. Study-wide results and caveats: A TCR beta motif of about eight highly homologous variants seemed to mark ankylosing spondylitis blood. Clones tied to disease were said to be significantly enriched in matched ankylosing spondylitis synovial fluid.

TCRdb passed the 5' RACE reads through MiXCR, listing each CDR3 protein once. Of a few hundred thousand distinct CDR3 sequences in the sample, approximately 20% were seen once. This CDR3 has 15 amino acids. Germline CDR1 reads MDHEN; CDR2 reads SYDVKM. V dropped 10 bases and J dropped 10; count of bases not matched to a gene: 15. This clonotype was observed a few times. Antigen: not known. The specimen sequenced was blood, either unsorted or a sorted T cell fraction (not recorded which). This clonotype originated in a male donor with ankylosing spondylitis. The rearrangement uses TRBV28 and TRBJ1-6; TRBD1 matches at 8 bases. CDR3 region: CAIGPLGQGGSPLHF. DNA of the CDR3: TGTGCCATTGGCCCCCTCGGACAGGGCGGGTCACCCCTCCACTTT.